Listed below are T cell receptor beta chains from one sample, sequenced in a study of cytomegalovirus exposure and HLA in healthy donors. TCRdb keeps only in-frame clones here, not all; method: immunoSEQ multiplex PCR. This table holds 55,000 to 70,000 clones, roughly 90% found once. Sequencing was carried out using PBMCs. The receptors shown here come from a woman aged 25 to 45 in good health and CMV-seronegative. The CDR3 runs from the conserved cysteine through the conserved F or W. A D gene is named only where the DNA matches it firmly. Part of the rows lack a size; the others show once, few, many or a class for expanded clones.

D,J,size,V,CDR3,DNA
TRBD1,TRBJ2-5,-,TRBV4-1,CASSQDRQGGGETQYF,TGCGCCAGCAGCCAAGATAGACAGGGGGGGGGAGAGACCCAGTACTTC
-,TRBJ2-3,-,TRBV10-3,CAIPHPYLDTQYF,TGTGCCATCCCCCACCCCTATTTAGATACGCAGTATTTT
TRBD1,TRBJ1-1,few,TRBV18,CASSPMTGAKNTEAFF,TGTGCCAGCTCACCAATGACAGGGGCGAAGAACACTGAAGCTTTCTTT
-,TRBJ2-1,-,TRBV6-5,CASLSPAYNEQFF,TGTGCCAGCCTTAGTCCGGCCTACAATGAGCAGTTCTTC
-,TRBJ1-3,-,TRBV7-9,CASSLDLLHSGNTIYF,TGTGCCAGCAGCTTAGATCTGTTACACTCTGGAAACACCATATATTTT
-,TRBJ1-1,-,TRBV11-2,CASSLEAAGVITEAFF,TGTGCCAGCAGCTTAGAAGCCGCAGGGGTAATAACTGAAGCTTTCTTT
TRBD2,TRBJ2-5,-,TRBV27,CASSLSGTETQYF,TGTGCCAGCAGTTTGAGCGGGACGGAGACCCAGTACTTC
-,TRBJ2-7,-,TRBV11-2,CASSLGQIPSYEQYF,TGTGCCAGCAGCCTCGGACAGATCCCCTCCTACGAGCAGTACTTC
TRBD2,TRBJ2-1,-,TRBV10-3,CAISESGLAGRGNNEQFF,TGTGCCATCAGTGAGTCGGGACTAGCGGGGCGGGGGAACAATGAGCAGTTCTTC
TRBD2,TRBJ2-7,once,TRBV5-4,CASSPLAGKWGEQYF,TGTGCCAGCAGCCCCCTAGCGGGAAAGTGGGGCGAGCAGTACTTC
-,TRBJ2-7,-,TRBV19,CASSIQTGLSYEQYF,TGTGCCAGTAGTATACAAACGGGGTTATCCTACGAGCAGTACTTC
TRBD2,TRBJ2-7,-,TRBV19,CASSPAGGVNEQYF,TGTGCCAGTAGTCCGGCGGGGGGGGTCAACGAGCAGTACTTC
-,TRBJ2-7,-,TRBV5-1,CASSLGVSYEQYF,TGCGCCAGCAGCCTCGGAGTTTCCTACGAGCAGTACTTC
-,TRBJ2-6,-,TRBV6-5,CASSDGYSGANVLTF,TGTGCCAGCAGCGACGGGTACTCTGGGGCCAACGTCCTGACTTTC
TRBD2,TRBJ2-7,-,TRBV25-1,CASTTSGRASEQYF,TGTGCCAGCACGACTAGCGGGAGGGCCAGCGAGCAGTACTTC
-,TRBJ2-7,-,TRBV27,CASSSRQFSYEQYF,TGTGCCAGCAGTTCCCGTCAGTTTTCCTACGAGCAGTACTTC
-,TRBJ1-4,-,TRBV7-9,CASSNSATNEKLFF,TGTGCCAGCAGTAACAGTGCAACTAATGAAAAACTGTTTTTT
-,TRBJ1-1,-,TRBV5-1,CASTRGAERDTEAFF,TGCGCCAGCACGCGGGGGGCAGAGAGGGACACTGAAGCTTTCTTT
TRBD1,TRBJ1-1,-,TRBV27,CASSSPAGGTEAFF,TGTGCCAGCAGTTCTCCCGCAGGGGGCACTGAAGCTTTCTTT
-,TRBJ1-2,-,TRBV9,CASSEPVPRGTWSYTF,TGTGCCAGCAGCGAACCGGTCCCCAGGGGAACTTGGAGCTACACCTTC
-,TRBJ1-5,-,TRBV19,CASRDSNQPQHF,TGTGCCAGTCGGGATAGCAATCAGCCCCAGCATTTT
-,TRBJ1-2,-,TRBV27,CASSRDKYYGYTF,TGTGCCAGCAGCCGGGACAAGTACTATGGCTACACCTTC
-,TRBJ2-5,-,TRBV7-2,CASSLQANWEETQYF,TGTGCCAGCAGCCTCCAGGCGAATTGGGAGGAGACCCAGTACTTC
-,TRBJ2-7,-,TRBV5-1,CASRSSYEQYF,TGCGCCAGCCGGAGCTCCTACGAGCAGTACTTC
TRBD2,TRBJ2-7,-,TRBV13,CASSFTSGTYEQYF,TGTGCCAGCAGCTTTACTAGCGGAACCTACGAGCAGTACTTC
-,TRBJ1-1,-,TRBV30,CAWSVVGRAFF,TGTGCCTGGAGTGTAGTCGGGAGAGCTTTCTTT
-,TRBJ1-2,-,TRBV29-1,CSVEAGQYEDGYTF,TGCAGCGTTGAGGCGGGGCAGTACGAGGATGGCTACACCTTC
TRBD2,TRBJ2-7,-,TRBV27,CASSRIAGGVSEQYF,TGTGCCAGCAGTCGAATAGCGGGAGGGGTCTCCGAGCAGTACTTC
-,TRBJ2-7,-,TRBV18,CASSPPSGPYEQYF,TGTGCCAGCTCCCCCCCCAGCGGCCCCTACGAGCAGTACTTC
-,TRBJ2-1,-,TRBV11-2,CASSFQDEQFF,TGTGCCAGCAGCTTTCAGGATGAGCAGTTCTTC
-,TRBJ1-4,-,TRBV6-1,CASSDSGLNEKLFF,TGTGCCAGCAGTGACTCCGGACTCAATGAAAAACTGTTTTTT
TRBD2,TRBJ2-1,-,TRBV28,CASLESGGRPNEQFF,TGTGCCAGCTTGGAGTCTGGCGGGAGGCCAAATGAGCAGTTCTTC
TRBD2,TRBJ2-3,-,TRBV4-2,CASSQDLGGRGGSQYF,TGTGCCAGCAGCCAGGATCTGGGCGGGAGGGGCGGATCGCAGTATTTT
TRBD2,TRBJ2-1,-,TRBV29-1,CSVPGTSHEQFF,TGCAGCGTCCCTGGGACTAGCCACGAGCAGTTCTTC
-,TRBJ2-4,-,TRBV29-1,CSVEESGWSDF,TGCAGCGTTGAAGAATCAGGGTGGAGTGACTTC
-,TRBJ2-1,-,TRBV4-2,CASSRAEGEMNEQFF,TGTGCCAGCAGCCGAGCTGAGGGAGAGATGAATGAGCAGTTCTTC
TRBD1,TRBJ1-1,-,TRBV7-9,CASSLGQGWTEAFF,TGTGCCAGCAGCTTGGGACAGGGGTGGACTGAAGCTTTCTTT
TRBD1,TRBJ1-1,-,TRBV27,CASSGGINTEAFF,TGTGCCAGCTCAGGGGGGATTAACACTGAAGCTTTCTTT